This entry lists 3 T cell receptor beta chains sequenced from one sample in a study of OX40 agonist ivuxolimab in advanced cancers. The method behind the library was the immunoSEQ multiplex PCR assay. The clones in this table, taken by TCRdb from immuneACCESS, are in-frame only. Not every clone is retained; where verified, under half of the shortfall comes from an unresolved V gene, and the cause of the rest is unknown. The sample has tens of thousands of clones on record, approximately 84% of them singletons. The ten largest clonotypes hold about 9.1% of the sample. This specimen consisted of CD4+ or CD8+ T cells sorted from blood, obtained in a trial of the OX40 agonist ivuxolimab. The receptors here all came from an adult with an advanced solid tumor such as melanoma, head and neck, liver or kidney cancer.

CDR3 DNA sequence: TGTGCCAGCTGCCTTGGGGTTCGGAAAGGTGGCTACACCTTC. It encodes CASCLGVRKGGYTF. The chain joins TRBV28 to TRBJ1-2; D gene ambiguous. The germline V gene encodes CDR1 MDHEN and CDR2 SYDVKM. V was clipped by 8 bases and J by 7 bases, with 20 bases between them. The CDR3 sequence is 14 residues long.

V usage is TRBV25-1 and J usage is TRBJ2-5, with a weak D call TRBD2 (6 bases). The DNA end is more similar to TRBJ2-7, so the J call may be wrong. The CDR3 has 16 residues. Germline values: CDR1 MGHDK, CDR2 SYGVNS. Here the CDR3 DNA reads TGTGCCAGCGCCCCAGGGCAGTCCGGTGGAGGGTACGAGCAGTACTTC. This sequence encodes CASAPGQSGGGYEQYF.

CDR3 protein: CASSTGVRAFF. Here the CDR3 DNA reads TGTGCCAGCAGCACAGGGGTGCGCGCTTTCTTT. The chain employs TRBV6-5 and TRBJ1-1, with 7 bases fitting TRBD1. Germline CDR1 MNHEY, CDR2 SVGAGI. There are 11 residues in the CDR3. The trim removed 6 bases at V and 11 bases at J, leaving 6 bases unmatched.